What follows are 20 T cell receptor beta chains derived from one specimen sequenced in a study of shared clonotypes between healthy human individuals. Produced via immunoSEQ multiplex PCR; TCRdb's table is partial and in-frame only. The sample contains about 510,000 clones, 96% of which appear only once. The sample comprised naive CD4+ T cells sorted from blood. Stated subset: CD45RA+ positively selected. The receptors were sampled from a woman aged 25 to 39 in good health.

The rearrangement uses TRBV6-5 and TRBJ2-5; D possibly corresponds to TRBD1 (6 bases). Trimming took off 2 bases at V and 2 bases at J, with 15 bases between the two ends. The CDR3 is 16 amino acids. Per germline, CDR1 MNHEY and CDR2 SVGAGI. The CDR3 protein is CASSYGQLGEQETQYF. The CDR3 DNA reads TGTGCCAGCAGTTACGGACAGCTGGGCGAGCAAGAGACCCAGTACTTC.

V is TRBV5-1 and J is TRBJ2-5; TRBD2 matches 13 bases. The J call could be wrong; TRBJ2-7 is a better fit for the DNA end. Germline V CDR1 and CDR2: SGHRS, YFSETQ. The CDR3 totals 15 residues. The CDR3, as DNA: TGCGCCAGCAGCCCGCGGACTAGCGGGAGCTACGAGCAGTACTTC. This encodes CASSPRTSGSYEQYF.

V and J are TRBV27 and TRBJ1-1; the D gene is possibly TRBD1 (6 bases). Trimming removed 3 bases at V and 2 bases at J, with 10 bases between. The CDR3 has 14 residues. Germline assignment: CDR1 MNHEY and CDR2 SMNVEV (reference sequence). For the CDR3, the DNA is TGTGCCAGCAGTTTTCGGACAGCCAACACTGAAGCTTTCTTT. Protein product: CASSFRTANTEAFF.

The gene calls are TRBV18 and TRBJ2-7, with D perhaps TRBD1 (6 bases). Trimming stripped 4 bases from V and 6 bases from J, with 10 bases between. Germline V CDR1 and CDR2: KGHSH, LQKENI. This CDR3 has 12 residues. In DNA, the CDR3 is TGTGCCAGCTCACTACAGGGACGCGAGCAGTACTTC. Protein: CASSLQGREQYF.

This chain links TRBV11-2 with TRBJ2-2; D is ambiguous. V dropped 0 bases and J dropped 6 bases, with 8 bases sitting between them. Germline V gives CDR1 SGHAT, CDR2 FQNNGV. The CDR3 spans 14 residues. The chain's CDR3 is CASSLDMAPGELFF. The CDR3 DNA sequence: TGTGCCAGCAGCTTAGATATGGCTCCCGGGGAGCTGTTTTTT.

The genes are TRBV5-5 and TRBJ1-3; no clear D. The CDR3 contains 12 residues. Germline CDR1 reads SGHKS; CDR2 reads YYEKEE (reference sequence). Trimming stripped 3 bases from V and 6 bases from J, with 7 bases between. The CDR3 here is CASSSLVNTIYF. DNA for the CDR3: TGTGCCAGCAGCTCCCTGGTAAACACCATATATTTT.

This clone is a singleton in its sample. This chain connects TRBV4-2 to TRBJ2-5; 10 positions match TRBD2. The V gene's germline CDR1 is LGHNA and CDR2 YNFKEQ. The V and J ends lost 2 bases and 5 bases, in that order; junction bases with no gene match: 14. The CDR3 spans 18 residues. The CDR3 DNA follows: TGTGCCAGCAGCCAATCCCCTAGCGGGAGAAGGGGTGGGGAGACCCAGTACTTC. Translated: CASSQSPSGRRGGETQYF.

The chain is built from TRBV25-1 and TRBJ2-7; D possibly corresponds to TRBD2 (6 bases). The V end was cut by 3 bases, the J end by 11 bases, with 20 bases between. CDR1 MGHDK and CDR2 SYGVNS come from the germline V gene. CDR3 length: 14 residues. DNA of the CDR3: TGTGCCAGCAGTGATAACACTGCCGGGACTCTGGAGTACTTC. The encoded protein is CASSDNTAGTLEYF.

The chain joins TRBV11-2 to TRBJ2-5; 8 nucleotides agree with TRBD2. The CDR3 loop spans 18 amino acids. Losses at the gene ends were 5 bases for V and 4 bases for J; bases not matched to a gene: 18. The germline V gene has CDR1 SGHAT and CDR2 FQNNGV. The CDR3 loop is CASSRLGLAGGSGETQYF. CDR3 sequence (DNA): TGTGCCAGCAGCCGGCTAGGCCTAGCGGGTGGGAGCGGAGAGACCCAGTACTTC. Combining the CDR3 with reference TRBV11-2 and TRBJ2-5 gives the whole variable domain EAGVAQSPRYKIIEKRQSVAFWCNPISGHATLYWYQQILGQGPKLLIQFQNNGVVDDSQLPKDRFSAERLKGVDSTLKIQPAKLEDSAVYLCASSRLGLAGGSGETQYFGPGTRLLVL.

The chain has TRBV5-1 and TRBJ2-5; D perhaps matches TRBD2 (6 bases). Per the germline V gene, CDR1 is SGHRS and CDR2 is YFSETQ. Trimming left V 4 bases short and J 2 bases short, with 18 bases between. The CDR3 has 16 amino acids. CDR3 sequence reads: CASSDFEGGAQETQYF. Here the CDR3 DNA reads TGCGCCAGCAGCGACTTCGAGGGCGGGGCACAAGAGACCCAGTACTTC. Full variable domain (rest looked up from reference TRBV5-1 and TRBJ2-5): KAGVTQTPRYLIKTRGQQVTLSCSPISGHRSVSWYQQTPGQGLQFLFEYFSETQRNKGNFPGRFSGRQFSNSRSEMNVSTLELGDSALYLCASSDFEGGAQETQYFGPGTRLLVL.

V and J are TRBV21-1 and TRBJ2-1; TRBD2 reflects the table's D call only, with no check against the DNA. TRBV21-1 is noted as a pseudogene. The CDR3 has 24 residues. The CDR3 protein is CASSKRPGTGGWRLAGSSYNEQFF. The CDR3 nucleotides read TGTGCCAGCAGCAAGAGACCCGGGACAGGGGGCTGGAGACTAGCGGGTAGCTCCTACAATGAGCAGTTCTTC.

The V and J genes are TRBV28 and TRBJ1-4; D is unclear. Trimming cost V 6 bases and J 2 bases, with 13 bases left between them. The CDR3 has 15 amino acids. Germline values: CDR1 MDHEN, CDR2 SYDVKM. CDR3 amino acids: CASRGAGYTNEKLFF. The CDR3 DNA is TGTGCCAGCAGGGGCGCGGGGTACACTAATGAAAAACTGTTTTTT.

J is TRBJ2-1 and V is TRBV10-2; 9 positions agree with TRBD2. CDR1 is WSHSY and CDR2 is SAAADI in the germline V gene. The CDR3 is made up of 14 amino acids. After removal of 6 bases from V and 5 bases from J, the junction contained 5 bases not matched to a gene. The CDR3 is CASSIAGVDNEQFF. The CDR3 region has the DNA TGCGCCAGCAGCATAGCGGGAGTGGACAATGAGCAGTTCTTC.

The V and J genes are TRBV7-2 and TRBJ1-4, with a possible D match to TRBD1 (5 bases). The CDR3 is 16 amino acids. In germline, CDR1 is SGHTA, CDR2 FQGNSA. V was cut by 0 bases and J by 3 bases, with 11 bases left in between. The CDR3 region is CASSLAGTTSNEKLFF. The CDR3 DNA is TGTGCCAGCAGCTTAGCGGGGACCACCTCTAATGAAAAACTGTTTTTT. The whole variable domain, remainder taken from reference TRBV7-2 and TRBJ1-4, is GAGVSQSPSNKVTEKGKDVELRCDPISGHTALYWYRQSLGQGLEFLIYFQGNSAPDKSGLPSDRFSAERTGGSVSTLTIQRTQQEDSAVYLCASSLAGTTSNEKLFFGSGTQLSVL.

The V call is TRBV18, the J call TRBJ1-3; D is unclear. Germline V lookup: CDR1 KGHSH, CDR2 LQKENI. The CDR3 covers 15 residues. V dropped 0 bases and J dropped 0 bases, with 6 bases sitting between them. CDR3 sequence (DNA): TGTGCCAGCTCACCACCTCCGAGCTCTGGAAACACCATATATTTT. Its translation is CASSPPPSSGNTIYF.

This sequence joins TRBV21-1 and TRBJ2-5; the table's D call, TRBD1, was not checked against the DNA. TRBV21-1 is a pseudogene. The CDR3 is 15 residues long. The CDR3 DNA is TGTGCCAGCAGCAAAGCGGTGGCAGTCCAAGAGACCCAGTACTTC. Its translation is CASSKAVAVQETQYF.

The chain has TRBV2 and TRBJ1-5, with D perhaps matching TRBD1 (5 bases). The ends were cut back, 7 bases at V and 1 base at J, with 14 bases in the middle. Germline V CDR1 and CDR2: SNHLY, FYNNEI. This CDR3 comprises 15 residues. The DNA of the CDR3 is TGTGCCAGCAAAGATGGGGGGGGGAGCAATCAGCCCCAGCATTTT. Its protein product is CASKDGGGSNQPQHF.

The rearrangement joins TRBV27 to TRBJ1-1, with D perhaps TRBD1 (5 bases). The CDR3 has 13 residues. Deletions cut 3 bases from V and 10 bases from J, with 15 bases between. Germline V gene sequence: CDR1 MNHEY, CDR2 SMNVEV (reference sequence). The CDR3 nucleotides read TGTGCCAGCAGTTTCCACCAGGGACTTGGAGCTTTCTTT. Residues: CASSFHQGLGAFF.

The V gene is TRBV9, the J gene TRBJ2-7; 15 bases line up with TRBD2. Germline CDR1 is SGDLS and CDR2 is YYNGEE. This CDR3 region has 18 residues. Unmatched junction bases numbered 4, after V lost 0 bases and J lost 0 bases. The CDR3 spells CASSVGTSGRASSYEQYF. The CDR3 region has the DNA TGTGCCAGCAGCGTAGGGACTAGCGGGAGGGCTAGCTCCTACGAGCAGTACTTC.

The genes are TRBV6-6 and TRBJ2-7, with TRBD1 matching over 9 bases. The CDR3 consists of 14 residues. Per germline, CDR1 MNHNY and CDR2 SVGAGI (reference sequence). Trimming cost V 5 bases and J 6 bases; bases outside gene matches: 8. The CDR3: CASSTGQGYFEQYF. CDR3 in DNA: TGTGCCAGCAGTACTGGACAGGGGTATTTCGAGCAGTACTTC.